These 10 T cell receptor beta chains share one sample of origin, sequenced in a study of graft-versus-host responses after intestinal transplantation. This table comes from immunoSEQ multiplex PCR, and its TCRdb copy is limited to in-frame clones, with some not included. The sample holds just under 1,500 clones, more than 90% seen once. This specimen was PBMCs, taken 8 days after intestinal transplant. Source of these receptors: a human patient who received an intestinal transplant, so some T cells may come from the graft donor.

The V gene is TRBV2, the J gene TRBJ2-1; no definite D call. Deletions cut 4 bases from V and 7 bases from J, with 11 bases between. CDR1 and CDR2 from the germline V gene are SNHLY and FYNNEI. The CDR3 consists of 13 residues. The CDR3 sequence: CASSGAVGNEQFF. The CDR3 bases are TGTGCCAGCAGTGGGGCCGTCGGGAATGAGCAGTTCTTC.

The chain joins TRBV5-1 to TRBJ1-4, with D maybe TRBD1 (5 bases). The CDR3 covers 17 residues. Trimming pared 2 bases from V and 4 bases from J, leaving 18 bases between. Germline V gives CDR1 SGHRS, CDR2 YFSETQ. DNA for the CDR3: TGCGCCAGCAGCTTCTCGGGACGGGGGACCTATAATGAAAAACTGTTTTTT. As protein: CASSFSGRGTYNEKLFF.

The chain is built from TRBV12-5 and TRBJ1-2; unclear D gene. CDR1 and CDR2 (germline): LGHNT, FRNRAP. This CDR3 spans 14 amino acids. Trimming stripped 0 bases from V and 3 bases from J, with 8 bases between. The CDR3: CASGLVDGYYGYTF. The CDR3 DNA reads TGTGCTAGTGGTTTGGTGGACGGCTACTATGGCTACACCTTC.

This clone was picked up one time. The chain uses TRBV27 and TRBJ1-3; D is possibly TRBD1 (5 bases). From germline, CDR1 is MNHEY and CDR2 SMNVEV (reference sequence). Deletions cut 5 bases from V and 0 bases from J, with 14 bases between. The CDR3 is 16 residues long. The CDR3 DNA is TGTGCCAGCAGTCTGGGACTGCCTATCTCTGGAAACACCATATATTTT. It translates to CASSLGLPISGNTIYF.

This rearrangement joins TRBV27 to TRBJ2-2; D is perhaps TRBD1 (5 bases). The CDR3 contains 12 residues. The germline V gene encodes CDR1 MNHEY and CDR2 SMNVEV (reference sequence). Trimming left V 9 bases short and J 5 bases short, with 10 bases between. This CDR3 reads CASGASTGELFF. In DNA, the CDR3 is TGTGCCAGTGGGGCCTCTACCGGGGAGCTGTTTTTT.

The chain couples TRBV4-2 to TRBJ2-3, with 7 positions matching TRBD2. Per the germline V gene, CDR1 is LGHNA and CDR2 is YNFKEQ. The CDR3 consists of 15 residues. V lost 0 bases and J lost 5; bases outside the gene matches: 5. The CDR3 here is CASSQEASGVDTQYF. The CDR3 nucleotides read TGTGCCAGCAGCCAAGAGGCCAGCGGGGTAGATACGCAGTATTTT.

The chain employs TRBV15 and TRBJ2-3, with TRBD2 matching over 7 bases. Germline trimming cut 3 bases from V and 6 bases from J; bases unmatched to any gene: 12. Germline V CDR1 and CDR2: LNHNV, YYDKDF (reference sequence). The CDR3 has 16 residues. CDR3 in DNA: TGTGCCACCAGCAGGGTTAACGGGGGGTTAGTGGATACGCAGTATTTT. Its protein is CATSRVNGGLVDTQYF.

The chain recombines TRBV9 with TRBJ2-1; D is ambiguous. Deletions cut 4 bases from V and 7 bases from J, with 9 bases between. Germline V lookup: CDR1 SGDLS, CDR2 YYNGEE. The CDR3 is 12 residues long. The CDR3: CASSSYTNEQFF. In DNA, the CDR3 is TGTGCCAGCAGCTCCTACACGAATGAGCAGTTCTTC.

The chain recombines TRBV7-9 with TRBJ2-7; D remains ambiguous. Germline V gene sequence: CDR1 SEHNR, CDR2 FQNEAQ (reference sequence). Trimming took off 5 bases at V and 2 bases at J, with 13 bases between the two ends. The CDR3 sequence is 14 residues long. The DNA of the CDR3 is TGTGCCAGCAGCAGGTTGGACGGCACCTACGAGCAGTACTTC. Translation gives CASSRLDGTYEQYF.

CDR3 in DNA: TGTGCCAGCAGTCTACCGGGATCTTATAGCAATCAGCCCCAGCATTTT. Translating gives CASSLPGSYSNQPQHF. The V and J genes are TRBV28 and TRBJ1-5; D ambiguous. V lost 5 bases and J 0 bases, leaving 14 bases between the germline ends. The CDR3 has 16 amino acids. The V gene's germline CDR1 is MDHEN and CDR2 SYDVKM. Using reference TRBV28 and TRBJ1-5 for the parts outside the CDR3, the full variable domain is DVKVTQSSRYLVKRTGEKVFLECVQDMDHENMFWYRQDPGLGLRLIYFSYDVKMKEKGDIPEGYSVSREKKERFSLILESASTNQTSMYLCASSLPGSYSNQPQHFGDGTRLSIL.